This T cell receptor (beta chain) was captured by sequencing in a study of blood T cell repertoires in COVID-19. For the study at large: Specimens from acute and convalescent COVID-19 originated in the United States, Italy and Spain. T cells, B-cell-depleted T cells, or PBMCs supplied cDNA or gDNA.

The length of the CDR3 is 16 residues. Trimming removed 9 bases from V and 5 bases from J; junction bases left unmatched: 16. The germline CDR1 and CDR2 sequences are LNHDA and SQIVND (reference sequence). In the original workflow: Cell counts per sample came from amplifying reference gene primers. Some clones are missing from TCRdb's copy, which holds only in-frame ones; the method was immunoSEQ multiplex PCR. The V and J calls and clone size come from that table; D and trimming were worked out from the DNA. The table includes 30,000 to 45,000 clones, approximately 90% detected once. This clone was counted once.

The sample comprised peripheral blood. The sequence derives from a man in his 60s with active COVID-19. This rearrangement joins TRBV19 to TRBJ2-3; 8 bases agree with TRBD2. The CDR3 DNA sequence: TGTGCCAGCAGAAGCGGGAGCTATCGAGCAGGAGATACGCAGTATTTT. This translates into CASRSGSYRAGDTQYF.